This T cell receptor beta chain comes out of a study of Ad26.COV2.S vaccination and SARS-CoV-2 variants. Study-level results: Participants given vaccine showed non-spike TCR breadth similar to that of placebo recipients.

Points on this clone: The target antigen is unknown.

Specified treatment: around 19 received Ad26.COV2.S at low or high dose, single or two shots; about 5 received placebo; per-sample allocation not given. Following the first vaccine or placebo injection, samples were taken on day 63. Donation was by an adult aged 18-55 years who was in Boston. Method: immunoSEQ multiplex PCR; TCRdb's copy keeps in-frame clones and lacks some. The sample has fewer than 900,000 clones; 80% to 90% are singletons. This receptor was obtained from a person between 18 and 65 years old who received the Ad26.COV2.S COVID-19 vaccine or a placebo. This specimen consisted of peripheral blood, obtained in a trial of Ad26.COV2.S vaccine versus placebo.

The CDR3 nucleotides are TGTGCCAGCAGCTTAGGGCAGGGGGCGAATGAAGCTTTCTTT. It yields the protein CASSLGQGANEAFF. The chain employs TRBV7-9 and TRBJ1-1; 8 bases line up with TRBD1. Trimming cost V 1 base and J 7 bases; bases outside gene matches: 5. Germline lookup yields CDR1 SEHNR and CDR2 FQNEAQ (reference sequence). CDR3 size: 14 residues.